This paragraph covers one T cell receptor (beta chain) sequence. This cohort consisted of healthy bone marrow donors. This CDR3 is built from 15 residues. The V and J ends lost 1 base and 8 bases respectively, with 17 bases between them. Germline CDR1 reads MGHDK; CDR2 reads SYGVNS. The data stem from a study of cytomegalovirus exposure and HLA in healthy donors. The PCR contained 60 Vbeta and 13 Jbeta primers. The data were produced by immunoSEQ multiplex PCR, yet TCRdb's version contains in-frame clones alone and is incomplete. Seen here are over 150,000 clones, over 70% observed once, and the top ten hold 8% to 10%.

Sequences were obtained from PBMCs. This TCR came from a man aged 18 to 30 in good health and CMV-seropositive. The chain couples TRBV25-1 to TRBJ1-2; D call uncertain. CDR3 DNA sequence: TGTGCCAGCAGTGAATTCAGGACCCCGGAGGGCGGCTACACCTTC. Translating gives CASSEFRTPEGGYTF.